These 19 T cell receptor beta chains share one sample of origin, sequenced in a study of response to subunit inactivated influenza vaccine. TCRdb redid the calling of the RT-PCR reads with MiXCR, one entry per CDR3 protein. The sample contains about 570,000 distinct CDR3 sequences, roughly 10% of which appear only once. The data also belong to a second study, concerning T cells expressing NK-cell markers. That paper states: UMI-tagged 5'RACE template switching yielded the TCR beta cDNA.

Sequences were derived from PBMCs from blood, sampled on the day of vaccination. These receptors came from a man aged 45 to 65 who received an inactivated influenza vaccine.

The chain is built from TRBV13 and TRBJ2-1; 10 bases are a match to TRBD1. The CDR3 runs to 13 residues. V trimming: 6 bases; J trimming: 10 bases; junction bases outside the gene matches: 6. In germline, CDR1 is PRHDT, CDR2 FYEKMQ (reference sequence). In DNA form, the CDR3 reads TGTGCCAGCAGGAGACAGGGGGCGGGAGAGCAGTTCTTC. As protein: CASRRQGAGEQFF.

The chain has TRBV4-1 and TRBJ2-1; D unclear. Germline assignment: CDR1 MGHRA and CDR2 YSYEKL. CDR3 size: 15 residues. Trimming stripped 4 bases from V and 0 bases from J, with 10 bases between. The CDR3: CASSPYSASYNEQFF. CDR3 nucleotides: TGCGCCAGCAGCCCCTACAGTGCCTCCTACAATGAGCAGTTCTTC.

The J gene is TRBJ2-2, the V gene TRBV20-1; D gene uncertain. The CDR3 is 15 amino acids. CDR1 and CDR2 (germline): DFQATT, SNEGSKA (reference sequence). Between the trimmed V and J ends, which lost 0 bases and 5 bases, there was a span of 13 bases. CDR3 amino acids: CSAREGSLRTGELFF. Here the CDR3 DNA reads TGCAGTGCTAGAGAGGGTAGTCTAAGGACCGGGGAGCTGTTTTTT.

CDR3 in amino acids: CSVEDPDKTYEQYF. The CDR3, as DNA: TGCAGCGTTGAAGACCCAGACAAAACCTACGAGCAGTACTTC. The V and J genes are TRBV29-1 and TRBJ2-7; D unclear. Germline V gene lookup returns CDR1 SQVTM and CDR2 ANQGSEA. V was shortened by 0 bases and J by 2 bases, with 11 bases between the two germline ends. The CDR3 consists of 14 residues.

This clonotype occurred many times. This chain connects TRBV12-3 or TRBV12-4 to TRBJ2-1, with 12 positions matching TRBD2. The CDR3 is 14 residues long. With V trimmed by 6 bases and J by 6 bases, 3 bases remained unmatched. The CDR3 DNA sequence: TGTGCCAGCAGCTTACTAGCGGGGGGCAATGAGCAGTTCTTC. This gives the protein CASSLLAGGNEQFF.

This clonotype came up a few times. The chain carries TRBV5-1 and TRBJ1-2; D gene uncertain. Germline V gives CDR1 SGHRS, CDR2 YFSETQ. The CDR3 loop spans 15 amino acids. Trimming stripped 0 bases from V and 1 base from J, with 10 bases between. CDR3 nucleotides: TGCGCCAGCAGCTTGGGTCCGGGGTTTAACTATGGCTACACCTTC. This translates into CASSLGPGFNYGYTF.

V and J are TRBV30 and TRBJ2-1; the match to TRBD2 covers 8 bases. V trimming: 4 bases; J trimming: 7 bases; junction bases outside the gene matches: 9. Germline V gives CDR1 GTSNPN, CDR2 SVGIG (reference sequence). The CDR3 has 14 residues. The CDR3 loop is CAWIAAGVFNEQFF. CDR3 nucleotide sequence: TGTGCCTGGATTGCAGCGGGAGTGTTTAATGAGCAGTTCTTC.

The table lists this clonotype with a few counts. The gene calls are TRBV28 and TRBJ2-7; 9 bases map to TRBD2. Germline V lookup: CDR1 MDHEN, CDR2 SYDVKM. There are 14 residues in the CDR3. V gave up 7 bases and J gave up 1 base; unmatched junction bases: 5. This CDR3 reads CASIFSGGSYEQYF. The CDR3 DNA follows: TGTGCCAGCATCTTTAGCGGGGGATCCTACGAGCAGTACTTC.

The V gene is TRBV30, the J gene TRBJ2-3; D may be TRBD2 (6 bases). The V and J ends lost 3 bases and 3 bases respectively, with 13 bases between them. Germline lookup yields CDR1 GTSNPN and CDR2 SVGIG (reference sequence). The CDR3 is 14 residues long. The CDR3 DNA reads as TGTGCCTGGAGCCCCGGGCTAGCGACAGATACGCAGTATTTT. Amino acids: CAWSPGLATDTQYF. Complete variable domain (other parts from reference TRBV30 and TRBJ2-3): SQTIHQWPATLVQPVGSPLSLECTVEGTSNPNLYWYRQAAGRGLQLLFYSVGIGQISSEVPQNLSASRPQDRQFILSSKKLLLSDSGFYLCAWSPGLATDTQYFGPGTRLTVL.

This clonotype was observed at least ten times. The chain joins TRBV20-1 to TRBJ2-1, with unresolved D. V shed 3 bases and J shed 2 bases, with 8 bases lying between them. CDR1 is DFQATT, CDR2 SNEGSKA, per germline (reference sequence). This CDR3 has 13 residues. The CDR3 nucleotides are TGCAGTGCTAGGTCTGTTCCCTACAATGAGCAGTTCTTC. Protein: CSARSVPYNEQFF.

The chain joins TRBV4-3 to TRBJ2-1; 7 bases line up with TRBD1. CDR1 LGHNA and CDR2 YSLEER come from the germline V gene. The trim removed 5 bases at V and 3 bases at J, leaving 7 bases unmatched. CDR3 length: 15 residues. CDR3 sequence (DNA): TGCGCCAGCAGCTACCCGGGACAGCGCTACAATGAGCAGTTCTTC. Protein sequence: CASSYPGQRYNEQFF.

This clonotype was found a few times. The chain is built from TRBV20-1 and TRBJ2-7; 10 bases are a match to TRBD2. Germline V lookup: CDR1 DFQATT, CDR2 SNEGSKA (reference sequence). The trim removed 6 bases at V and 7 bases at J, leaving 12 bases unmatched. CDR3 length equals 14 residues. The CDR3 protein is CSALSGGGVSEQYF. In DNA, the CDR3 is TGCAGTGCCTTGAGCGGGGGGGGCGTGAGTGAGCAGTACTTC.

CDR3 amino acids: CASSREDRPNYGYTF. CDR3 nucleotides: TGTGCCAGCAGTCGGGAGGACAGACCTAACTATGGCTACACCTTC. This rearrangement joins TRBV2 to TRBJ1-2; D might be TRBD1 (6 bases). The CDR3 has 15 amino acids. The germline CDR1 and CDR2 sequences are SNHLY and FYNNEI. Deletions cut 5 bases from V and 0 bases from J, with 13 bases between.

The sample holds a few counts of this clonotype. This sequence joins TRBV6-1 and TRBJ1-1; D uncertain. Germline V gives CDR1 MNHNS, CDR2 SASEGT. V gave up 6 bases and J gave up 0 bases, with 11 bases separating them. This CDR3 has 14 amino acids. The CDR3 region is CASRGNRMNTEAFF. CDR3 nucleotides: TGTGCCAGCAGGGGGAACAGAATGAACACTGAAGCTTTCTTT.

This clonotype has a count of ten or more. The genes are TRBV12-3 or TRBV12-4 and TRBJ2-2, with D possibly TRBD1 on 5 matching bases. Deletions cut 6 bases from V and 3 bases from J, with 14 bases between. The CDR3 has 15 amino acids. In DNA form, the CDR3 reads TGTGCCAGCAGCTGGACAACCTGGGACACCGGGGAGCTGTTTTTT. It codes for CASSWTTWDTGELFF.

J is TRBJ2-7 and V is TRBV7-8, with a weak D call TRBD2 (5 bases). Trimming removed 4 bases at V and 3 bases at J, with 10 bases between. CDR1 is SGHVS, CDR2 FQNEAQ, per germline. The CDR3 loop spans 13 amino acids. DNA for the CDR3: TGTGCCAGCAGCTCCGGACTTATCTACGAGCAGTACTTC. This encodes CASSSGLIYEQYF. Full variable domain (remainder filled in from reference TRBV7-8 and TRBJ2-7): GAGVSQSPRYKVAKRGQDVALRCDPISGHVSLFWYQQALGQGPEFLTYFQNEAQLDKSGLPSDRFFAERPEGSVSTLKIQRTQQEDSAVYLCASSSGLIYEQYFGPGTRLTVT.

This clonotype has only a few counts. V gene TRBV28 combines with J gene TRBJ1-5, with 7 bases matching TRBD1. The ends lost 6 bases at V and 1 base at J; junction bases unmatched: 6. Germline lookup yields CDR1 MDHEN and CDR2 SYDVKM. The CDR3 covers 15 residues. The CDR3 loop reads CASSPTGTSNQPQHF. CDR3 sequence (DNA): TGTGCCAGCAGCCCGACAGGGACGAGCAATCAGCCCCAGCATTTT.

This clonotype was observed at least ten times. This sequence joins TRBV12-3 or TRBV12-4 and TRBJ2-3; D might be TRBD2 (6 bases). Deletions cut 4 bases from V and 3 bases from J, with 14 bases between. The CDR3 is 15 amino acids. The CDR3 protein is CASSSSPSVTDTQYF. In DNA, the CDR3 is TGTGCCAGCAGTTCCTCCCCTAGCGTAACAGATACGCAGTATTTT.

The V and J genes are TRBV7-2 and TRBJ2-7; tentatively, D is TRBD1 (6 bases). In germline, CDR1 is SGHTA, CDR2 FQGNSA. This CDR3 has 14 amino acids. V lost 5 bases, J lost 0 bases, and 11 bases lay in between. The chain's CDR3 is CASSKRQDSYEQYF. CDR3 in DNA: TGTGCCAGCAGCAAGAGACAGGACTCCTACGAGCAGTACTTC.